This TCR beta chain was found in a study of regulatory T cells in long-lasting Graves disease. Study-wide results and limits: The study found lower TCR diversity in persistent Graves' patients than in newly diagnosed ones.

Time point in this sample: newly diagnosed GD, antithyroid drugs for less than 3 months. Researchers made the TCR library from RNA that was extracted from PBMCs. At least ten counts were recorded for this clonotype. Its antigen is not identified. CDR3 length: 14 residues. Germline V gene sequence: CDR1 MNHNS, CDR2 SASEGT. V was pared by 2 bases and J by 10 bases, with 17 bases between. Arm-PCR of CDR3 regions and iRepertoire HTBI primers were the basis on which TCR beta libraries were built. TCRdb passed the multiplex PCR reads through MiXCR, listing each CDR3 protein once. The data show some 490,000 distinct CDR3 sequences, with more than 10% seen just once and 8% to 10% held by the top ten. Another study also made use of these data, one on T cells in Graves' hyperthyroidism and ophthalmopathy. That paper notes: The model foresaw ophthalmopathy a median roughly 6.3 months prior to onset.

This chain uses TRBV6-1 with TRBJ1-2; maybe TRBD1 (5 bases). The sequenced sample was peripheral blood mononuclear cells (PBMCs), obtained at new diagnosis, from a patient treated with antithyroid drugs. The receptor's source is a woman in her 30s with Graves disease. CDR3: CASSESGHRISYTF. The CDR3 DNA follows: TGTGCCAGCAGTGAATCTGGACATCGGATATCCTACACCTTC.